These T cell receptor beta chains were read from a single sample in a study of shared clonotypes between healthy human individuals. Sequencing used immunoSEQ multiplex PCR; TCRdb keeps in-frame clones, though not all of them. The sample lists approximately 500,000 clones, 79% occurring once. Sequencing used PBMCs. The receptor source for this set is a woman aged 40 to 50 in good health. Some clones in this sample may be carry-over from other donors' samples. CDR3s include the opening cysteine and the closing phenylalanine or tryptophan. Fields, in order: J gene, D gene, clone size, V gene, CDR3 protein, CDR3 DNA. D genes are given only for firm matches. Size is stated for part of the rows, as once, few or many counts, or as a class when the clone is expanded.

TRBJ2-3,.,.,TRBV19,CASNRGTSTDTQYF,TGTGCCAGTAATCGGGGGACTAGCACAGATACGCAGTATTTT
TRBJ2-7,TRBD1,.,TRBV18,CASSQGQGTYYEQYF,TGTGCCAGCTCACAGGGACAGGGGACTTACTACGAGCAGTACTTC
TRBJ1-4,.,.,TRBV28,CASSFGGAQGEKLFF,TGTGCCAGCAGTTTTGGGGGGGCGCAGGGTGAAAAACTGTTTTTT
TRBJ2-2,.,.,TRBV29-1,CSVVQDYGELFF,TGCAGCGTTGTGCAGGACTACGGGGAGCTGTTTTTT
TRBJ2-2,.,.,TRBV4-3,CASSQGTGELFF,TGCGCCAGCAGCCAGGGTACCGGGGAGCTGTTTTTT
TRBJ2-2,.,.,TRBV10-3,CAIRGDGYTGELFF,TGTGCCATCAGGGGGGACGGATACACCGGGGAGCTGTTTTTT
TRBJ2-5,.,.,TRBV5-1,CASSLAVGVRKTQYF,TGCGCCAGCAGCTTGGCCGTGGGGGTGCGTAAGACCCAGTACTTC
TRBJ2-3,TRBD2,.,TRBV27,CASPLRELTDTQYF,TGTGCCAGCCCTCTGCGGGAGTTGACAGATACGCAGTATTTT
TRBJ2-7,TRBD2,.,TRBV28,CASSPGTSASYEQYF,TGTGCCAGCAGCCCCGGGACTAGTGCATCCTACGAGCAGTACTTC
TRBJ2-1,TRBD2,few,TRBV7-3,CASSSTGTSGRAGNEQFF,TGTGCCAGCAGCTCAACCGGGACTAGCGGGAGGGCCGGGAATGAGCAGTTCTTC
TRBJ2-5,.,.,TRBV19,CASNQGRQETQYF,TGTGCCAGTAATCAAGGACGTCAGGAGACCCAGTACTTC
TRBJ2-7,.,.,TRBV5-1,CASSQTPQGEQYF,TGCGCCAGCAGCCAAACCCCCCAAGGCGAGCAGTACTTC
TRBJ2-7,.,.,TRBV6-5,CASSWGTYEQYF,TGTGCCAGCAGTTGGGGTACCTACGAGCAGTACTTC
TRBJ2-1,.,.,TRBV9,CASSVGVQAREQFF,TGTGCCAGCAGCGTAGGGGTCCAGGCCCGGGAGCAGTTCTTC
TRBJ2-7,TRBD1,.,TRBV7-9,CASGLWDRVEEQYF,TGTGCCAGCGGCTTATGGGACAGGGTTGAGGAGCAGTACTTC
TRBJ2-1,TRBD2,.,TRBV4-3,CASSQLTSGHNEQFF,TGCGCCAGCAGCCAACTGACTAGCGGCCACAATGAGCAGTTCTTC
TRBJ1-3,TRBD1,few,TRBV6-9,CASSLGQARNTIYF,TGTGCCAGCAGTTTAGGACAGGCCCGAAACACCATATATTTT
TRBJ2-7,.,.,TRBV7-2,CASSSLPGFSSYEQYF,TGTGCCAGCAGCTCGTTGCCGGGTTTCAGCTCCTACGAGCAGTACTTC
TRBJ2-1,.,.,TRBV11-2,CASSSPPYNEQFF,TGTGCCAGCAGCTCACCCCCCTACAATGAGCAGTTCTTC
TRBJ2-3,.,few,TRBV28,CASSSTSGGYTDTQYF,TGTGCCAGCAGTTCCACTTCCGGCGGATACACAGATACGCAGTATTTT
TRBJ2-5,.,.,TRBV6-6,CASSLVAETQYF,TGTGCCAGCAGTTTGGTAGCAGAGACCCAGTACTTC
TRBJ1-1,.,.,TRBV18,CASSPGGEMNTEAFF,TGTGCCAGCTCACCTGGGGGAGAGATGAACACTGAAGCTTTCTTT
TRBJ2-1,TRBD2,.,TRBV11-2,CATRREGDREQFF,TGTGCCACTCGGCGGGAGGGGGACCGTGAGCAGTTCTTC
TRBJ2-1,.,.,TRBV7-8,CASSLGQGREFEDEQFF,TGTGCCAGCAGCTTAGGCCAGGGGCGGGAGTTCGAGGATGAGCAGTTCTTC
TRBJ2-2,.,many,TRBV18,CASSPRLNTGELFF,TGTGCCAGCTCACCACGGCTTAACACCGGGGAGCTGTTTTTT
TRBJ2-2,.,.,TRBV6-1,CASSHGYAGELFF,TGTGCCAGCAGCCACGGGTACGCCGGGGAGCTGTTTTTT
TRBJ1-1,.,.,TRBV5-1,CASSLVGGRDSEAFF,TGCGCCAGCAGCTTGGTCGGGGGGCGCGACTCTGAAGCTTTCTTT
TRBJ2-1,.,.,TRBV30,CAWTPSAAYNEQFF,TGTGCCTGGACCCCCTCAGCGGCCTACAATGAGCAGTTCTTC
TRBJ2-3,TRBD1,once,TRBV2,CASGTGFRDTQYF,TGTGCCAGCGGGACAGGGTTTAGGGATACGCAGTATTTT
TRBJ2-1,TRBD2,once,TRBV9,CASSPRGGGNEQFF,TGTGCCAGCAGCCCCCGGGGGGGCGGCAATGAGCAGTTCTTC
TRBJ1-2,TRBD1,.,TRBV18,CASSPSDRDYGYTF,TGTGCCAGCTCACCATCAGACAGGGACTATGGCTACACCTTC
TRBJ2-2,TRBD2,.,TRBV7-8,CASSAALAGGTGELFF,TGTGCCAGCAGCGCAGCCCTAGCGGGAGGTACCGGGGAGCTGTTTTTT
TRBJ1-4,.,.,TRBV7-2,CASSLFQGTNEKLFF,TGTGCCAGCAGCTTATTTCAGGGTACTAATGAAAAACTGTTTTTT
TRBJ2-3,.,.,TRBV9,CASTISGRASNTDTQYF,TGTGCCAGCACGATCTCCGGGCGAGCTTCGAACACAGATACGCAGTATTTT
TRBJ1-5,.,.,TRBV28,CASSHGGSGQPQHF,TGTGCCAGCAGCCACGGGGGTTCAGGACAGCCCCAGCATTTT
TRBJ1-1,.,few,TRBV30,CAWSVGVTEAFF,TGTGCCTGGAGTGTTGGGGTAACTGAAGCTTTCTTT
TRBJ2-1,.,.,TRBV4-1,CASSPPHVYNEQFF,TGCGCCAGCAGCCCCCCACACGTTTACAATGAGCAGTTCTTC
TRBJ1-4,.,.,TRBV14,CASSQVLSGATNEKLFF,TGTGCCAGCAGCCAGGTATTATCGGGAGCAACTAATGAAAAACTGTTTTTT
TRBJ1-1,.,.,TRBV28,CASTLGGRTEAFF,TGTGCCAGCACCCTGGGGGGTAGAACTGAAGCTTTCTTT
TRBJ2-1,TRBD2,.,TRBV7-3,CASSSRTSGVKNEQFF,TGTGCCAGCAGCTCACGGACTAGCGGCGTTAAAAATGAGCAGTTCTTC
TRBJ1-2,.,.,TRBV4-1,CASSQSPMGGYGYTF,TGCGCCAGCAGCCAATCCCCTATGGGGGGTTATGGCTACACCTTC
TRBJ2-3,.,.,TRBV9,CASSLAGGPQDTQYF,TGTGCCAGCAGCCTCGCTGGGGGACCCCAAGATACGCAGTATTTT
TRBJ2-1,.,.,TRBV28,CASSLGGDYNEQFF,TGTGCCAGCAGTTTGGGGGGAGACTACAATGAGCAGTTCTTC
TRBJ2-3,.,.,TRBV10-3,CAISESKGGPDTQYF,TGTGCCATCAGTGAGTCGAAGGGCGGCCCAGATACGCAGTATTTT
TRBJ2-4,.,.,TRBV21-1,CASSKGGVNIQYF,TGTGCCAGCAGCAAAGGGGGAGTCAACATTCAGTACTTC
TRBJ2-1,TRBD2,.,TRBV7-9,CASSSPPRGGRRSNEQFF,TGTGCCAGCAGCTCACCACCCCGGGGCGGGAGAAGGAGCAATGAGCAGTTCTTC
TRBJ1-2,TRBD1,.,TRBV6-5,CARATGAAFDYGYTF,TGTGCCCGAGCGACAGGGGCTGCTTTTGACTATGGCTACACCTTC
TRBJ2-5,.,.,TRBV5-8,CASSLEGETQYF,TGTGCCAGCAGCTTGGAGGGGGAGACCCAGTACTTC
TRBJ2-2,.,.,TRBV7-2,CASSLVLEELFF,TGTGCCAGCAGCTTAGTGTTGGAGGAGCTGTTTTTT
TRBJ2-3,TRBD2,.,TRBV2,CASSDEGPLGTSGSTDTQYF,TGTGCCAGCAGTGATGAGGGGCCGCTCGGGACTAGCGGGAGCACAGATACGCAGTATTTT
TRBJ1-2,.,few,TRBV2,CASSYDRGRYGYTF,TGTGCCAGCAGTTACGACAGAGGAAGATATGGCTACACCTTC
TRBJ2-1,TRBD2,.,TRBV4-1,CASSHGAGDEQFF,TGCGCCAGCAGCCACGGCGCGGGGGATGAGCAGTTCTTC
TRBJ2-7,.,.,TRBV5-1,CASSLDRVKSEQYF,TGCGCCAGCAGCTTGGACAGGGTTAAGTCCGAGCAGTACTTC
TRBJ2-3,.,.,TRBV5-1,CASRMRDGFTDTQYF,TGCGCCAGCAGAATGCGGGACGGATTCACAGATACGCAGTATTTT
TRBJ1-1,.,few,TRBV7-2,CASSYQGNTEAFF,TGTGCCAGCAGTTATCAGGGGAACACTGAAGCTTTCTTT
TRBJ2-4,TRBD1,.,TRBV7-2,CASSHGTGNIQYF,TGTGCCAGCAGCCACGGGACAGGGAACATTCAGTACTTC
TRBJ1-2,.,.,TRBV4-1,CASSQDTGPGYGYTF,TGCGCCAGCAGCCAAGATACGGGGCCGGGCTATGGCTACACCTTC